Listed below are T cell receptor beta chains from one sample, sequenced in a study of OX40 agonist ivuxolimab in advanced cancers. Some clones are missing from TCRdb's copy, which holds only in-frame ones; the method was immunoSEQ multiplex PCR. The sample records about 82,000 clones, approximately 87% being singletons. Source: CD4+ or CD8+ T cells sorted from blood, taken in a trial of the OX40 agonist ivuxolimab. The receptors come from an adult with an advanced solid tumor such as melanoma, head and neck, liver or kidney cancer. The CDR3 runs from the conserved cysteine through the conserved F or W. D genes are given only for firm matches. Where a row states a size, it is once, few, many or the class of an expanded clone; other rows omit it.

clone_size j_call d_call v_call cdr3_aa cdr3_nt
NA TRBJ1-5 NA TRBV2 CASRAGLLTNSNQPQHF TGTGCCAGCAGGGCAGGTTTATTGACTAATAGCAATCAGCCCCAGCATTTT
NA TRBJ1-4 NA TRBV6-6 CASSYRATNEKLFF TGTGCCAGCAGCTACAGGGCTACTAATGAAAAACTGTTTTTT
NA TRBJ1-4 NA TRBV25-1 CASSEVLSFGEKLFF TGTGCCAGCAGTGAAGTTCTCTCTTTCGGGGAAAAACTGTTTTTT
NA TRBJ2-7 NA TRBV11-2 CASSRTEAVGEQYF TGTGCCAGCAGCCGGACAGAGGCCGTGGGCGAGCAGTACTTC
NA TRBJ2-5 NA TRBV18 CAGGESQETQYF TGTGCCGGCGGGGAGTCGCAAGAGACCCAGTACTTC
NA TRBJ2-7 NA TRBV2 CASSLGGTLSYEQYF TGTGCCAGCAGCTTAGGGGGTACGCTCTCCTACGAGCAGTACTTC
once TRBJ2-7 TRBD1 TRBV5-1 CASSWGQGGEQYF TGCGCCAGCAGCTGGGGACAGGGGGGAGAGCAGTACTTC
NA TRBJ1-5 NA TRBV12-5 CASAFTSVGQPQHF TGTGCTAGTGCGTTTACGAGTGTAGGGCAGCCCCAGCATTTT
NA TRBJ2-5 NA TRBV6-1 CASSEGTGQETQYF TGTGCCAGCAGTGAAGGCACAGGCCAAGAGACCCAGTACTTC
NA TRBJ1-2 NA TRBV5-6 CASSLRSANNYGYTF TGTGCCAGCAGCTTGAGAAGCGCGAATAACTATGGCTACACCTTC
NA TRBJ2-3 NA TRBV9 CASSGISGTTSTDTQYF TGTGCCAGCAGCGGCATTTCAGGGACCACAAGCACAGATACGCAGTATTTT
once TRBJ1-4 NA TRBV30 CAWSVQKARSKKLFF TGTGCCTGGAGTGTACAAAAGGCACGGTCGAAAAAACTGTTTTTT
few TRBJ1-2 TRBD1 TRBV19 CASSTTGGYGYTF TGTGCCAGTAGTACGACAGGGGGATATGGCTACACCTTC
NA TRBJ1-4 NA TRBV2 CASSDGLATEKLFF TGTGCCAGCAGTGATGGGCTAGCCACTGAAAAACTGTTTTTT
NA TRBJ2-3 NA TRBV19 CASSIQISTDTQYF TGTGCCAGTAGTATACAGATTAGCACAGATACGCAGTATTTT
NA TRBJ2-5 TRBD1 TRBV5-4 CASSPAGTGRETQYF TGTGCCAGCAGCCCGGCCGGGACAGGGAGAGAGACCCAGTACTTC
NA TRBJ1-6 TRBD1 TRBV5-4 CASMIFRQGNSPLHF TGTGCCAGCATGATCTTTAGACAGGGGAACTCACCCCTCCACTTT
few TRBJ2-2 TRBD1 TRBV19 CASSIVGTGRPGELFF TGTGCCAGTAGTATAGTTGGGACAGGTCGTCCCGGGGAGCTGTTTTTT
NA TRBJ1-1 NA TRBV7-9 CATPSTSSEAFF TGTGCCACCCCATCAACCAGTTCTGAAGCTTTCTTT
medium-sized TRBJ1-1 NA TRBV4-3 CASSQEGTPLAFF TGCGCCAGCAGCCAAGAGGGGACACCCCTTGCTTTCTTT
once TRBJ2-3 NA TRBV14 CASSQDGRGSFTDTQYF TGTGCCAGCAGCCAAGATGGGAGGGGGTCCTTCACAGATACGCAGTATTTT
NA TRBJ2-3 TRBD2 TRBV18 CASSPRRGGAVDTQYF TGTGCCAGCTCACCACGGCGCGGGGGGGCCGTAGATACGCAGTATTTT
NA TRBJ2-3 NA TRBV7-2 CASSLTAQGDTQYF TGTGCCAGCAGCTTGACAGCGCAGGGAGATACGCAGTATTTT
few TRBJ2-3 NA TRBV19 CASSRRGAGNTDTQYF TGTGCCAGTAGTAGAAGGGGTGCAGGGAACACAGATACGCAGTATTTT
NA TRBJ2-3 NA TRBV27 CASSLYGAGTDTQYF TGTGCCAGCAGTTTATACGGGGCCGGCACAGATACGCAGTATTTT
NA TRBJ2-3 TRBD2 TRBV5-1 CASSLIAGGTPADTQYF TGCGCCAGCAGCTTGATAGCGGGGGGGACCCCAGCAGATACGCAGTATTTT
NA TRBJ2-7 NA TRBV7-3 CASSLTAGKGYEQYF TGTGCCAGCAGCCTTACGGCTGGGAAGGGATACGAGCAGTACTTC
NA TRBJ2-2 TRBD1 TRBV11-2 CASSPGLTGGNTGELFF TGTGCCAGCAGCCCTGGTTTGACAGGGGGCAACACCGGGGAGCTGTTTTTT
NA TRBJ2-5 TRBD1 TRBV5-4 CASSDGTGGLETQYF TGTGCCAGCAGCGATGGGACAGGGGGCCTGGAGACCCAGTACTTC